The present TCR beta chain was sequenced within a study of blood T cell repertoires in COVID-19. Study overall: The United States, Italy and Spain provided the acute and convalescent COVID-19 samples. Sample material is recorded as cDNA or gDNA derived from T cells, B-cell-depleted T cells, or PBMCs.

Per the authors' pipeline: From reference gene primer amplification, estimates of nucleated cell counts were derived. TCRdb's copy holds only in-frame clones and misses some; the assay was immunoSEQ multiplex PCR. V and J calls and clone size come straight from that table; D and trimming were deduced from the DNA. The table records about 210,000 clones, about 88% of them present only once. V lost 2 bases to trimming and J lost 4 bases; unmatched junction nucleotides: 5. Germline CDR1 and CDR2: SGHRS and YFSETQ. This CDR3 has 14 amino acids. The sequenced sample consisted of peripheral blood. The sequence was collected from a man between 70 and 80 years old with acute or convalescent COVID-19. This chain connects TRBV5-1 to TRBJ2-7; 8 bases fit TRBD2. CDR3 bases: TGCGCCAGCAGCTTAACTAGCGGCCCTTACGAGCAGTACTTC. This translates into CASSLTSGPYEQYF.